What follows are 5 T cell receptor beta chains derived from one specimen sequenced in a study of T cell clonotyping in hematopoietic cell transplantation. Assay used: immunoSEQ multiplex PCR; TCRdb lists only in-frame clones, some missing. The table records 16,000 or so clones, 61% of them present only once. The material sequenced was PBMCs, taken 30 days after allogeneic stem cell transplant. These receptors were collected from a male patient between 45 and 60 years old who had an allogeneic stem cell transplant from an unrelated donor, so T cells may come from the graft donor. Some clones in this sample may be carry-over from other donors' samples.

V and J are TRBV7-3 and TRBJ1-1; perhaps TRBD1 as D (5 bases). The CDR3 runs 13 residues. CDR1 and CDR2 (germline): SGHTA, FQGTGA. Trimming took off 4 bases at V and 6 bases at J, with 12 bases between the two ends. This CDR3 reads CASSSGWGAEAFF. CDR3 DNA: TGTGCCAGCAGCTCCGGATGGGGGGCTGAAGCTTTCTTT.

V is TRBV29-1 and J is TRBJ1-4; D unclear. Germline V lookup: CDR1 SQVTM, CDR2 ANQGSEA. Trimming took off 6 bases at V and 5 bases at J, with 13 bases between the two ends. The length of the CDR3 is 13 residues. CDR3 nucleotides: TGCAGCGTCGTGTCTAACCCGAATGAAAAACTGTTTTTT. It encodes CSVVSNPNEKLFF.

This chain joins TRBV11-2 and TRBJ2-7; no definite D call. Germline-derived CDR1 and CDR2 are SGHAT and FQNNGV. Trimming removed 3 bases from V and 2 bases from J, with 14 bases in between. CDR3 length: 15 residues. This chain's CDR3 is CASSFDVGPAYEQYF. The CDR3 nucleotides read TGTGCCAGCAGCTTCGACGTAGGACCAGCCTACGAGCAGTACTTC. The variable domain in full, with the rest retrieved from reference TRBV11-2 and TRBJ2-7, is EAGVAQSPRYKIIEKRQSVAFWCNPISGHATLYWYQQILGQGPKLLIQFQNNGVVDDSQLPKDRFSAERLKGVDSTLKIQPAKLEDSAVYLCASSFDVGPAYEQYFGPGTRLTVT.

The gene calls are TRBV19 and TRBJ1-2, with D hard to call. The germline gives CDR1 LNHDA, CDR2 SQIVND (reference sequence). Trimming removed 4 bases from V and 5 bases from J, with 17 bases in between. This CDR3 is built from 15 residues. CDR3 residues: CASSRMGIFGYGYTF. The CDR3 coding sequence is TGTGCCAGTAGTAGAATGGGGATCTTCGGGTATGGCTACACCTTC. The full variable domain, completed using reference TRBV19 and TRBJ1-2, is DGGITQSPKYLFRKEGQNVTLSCEQNLNHDAMYWYRQDPGQGLRLIYYSQIVNDFQKGDIAEGYSVSREKKESFPLTVTSAQKNPTAFYLCASSRMGIFGYGYTFGSGTRLTVV.

The chain couples TRBV6-1 to TRBJ2-3; 13 nucleotides match TRBD2. Trimming took 6 bases from V and 2 from J; bases not matched to a gene: 2. The V gene's germline CDR1 is MNHNS and CDR2 SASEGT. CDR3 length: 15 residues. In DNA form, the CDR3 reads TGTGCCAGCAGCGGACTAGCGGGGGCCACAGATACGCAGTATTTT. The encoded protein is CASSGLAGATDTQYF.